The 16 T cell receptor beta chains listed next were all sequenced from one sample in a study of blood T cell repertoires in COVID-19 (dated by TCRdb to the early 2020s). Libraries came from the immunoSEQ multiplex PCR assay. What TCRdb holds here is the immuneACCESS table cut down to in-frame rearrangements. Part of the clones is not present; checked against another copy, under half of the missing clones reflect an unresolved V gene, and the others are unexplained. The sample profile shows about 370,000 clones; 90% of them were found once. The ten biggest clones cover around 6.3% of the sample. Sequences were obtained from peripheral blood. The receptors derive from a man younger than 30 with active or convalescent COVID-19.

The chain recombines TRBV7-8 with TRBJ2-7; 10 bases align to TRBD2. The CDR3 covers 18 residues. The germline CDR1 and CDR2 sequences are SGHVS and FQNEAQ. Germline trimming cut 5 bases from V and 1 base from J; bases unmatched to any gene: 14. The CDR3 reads CASSRVIGLADLSYEQYF. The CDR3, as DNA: TGTGCCAGCAGCCGAGTCATAGGACTAGCGGATCTTTCCTACGAGCAGTACTTC.

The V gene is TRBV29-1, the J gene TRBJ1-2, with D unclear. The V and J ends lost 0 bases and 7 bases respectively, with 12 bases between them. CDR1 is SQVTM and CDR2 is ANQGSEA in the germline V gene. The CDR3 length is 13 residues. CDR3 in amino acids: CSVEDSGWSGYTF. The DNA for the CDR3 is TGCAGCGTTGAAGATTCGGGGTGGAGTGGCTACACCTTC.

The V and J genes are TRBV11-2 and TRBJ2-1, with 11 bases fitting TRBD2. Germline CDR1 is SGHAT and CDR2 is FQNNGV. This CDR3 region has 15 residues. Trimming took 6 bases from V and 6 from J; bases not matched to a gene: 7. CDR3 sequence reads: CASSLSGRATNEQFF. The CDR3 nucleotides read TGTGCCAGCAGTCTTAGCGGGAGGGCCACCAATGAGCAGTTCTTC.

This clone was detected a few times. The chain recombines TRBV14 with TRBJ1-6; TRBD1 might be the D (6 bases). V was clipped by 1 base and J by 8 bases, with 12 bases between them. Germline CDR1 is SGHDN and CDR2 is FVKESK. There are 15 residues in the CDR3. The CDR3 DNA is TGTGCCAGCAGCCAAGTTTTAGGGGGTTATTCACCCCTCCACTTT. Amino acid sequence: CASSQVLGGYSPLHF.

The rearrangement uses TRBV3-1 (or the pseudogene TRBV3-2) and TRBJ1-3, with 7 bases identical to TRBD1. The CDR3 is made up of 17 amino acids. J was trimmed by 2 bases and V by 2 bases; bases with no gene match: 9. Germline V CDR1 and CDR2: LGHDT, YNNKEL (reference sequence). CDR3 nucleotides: TGTGCCAGCAGCCAACAGACAGGGTGGAGGGCTGGAAACACCATATATTTT. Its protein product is CASSQQTGWRAGNTIYF.

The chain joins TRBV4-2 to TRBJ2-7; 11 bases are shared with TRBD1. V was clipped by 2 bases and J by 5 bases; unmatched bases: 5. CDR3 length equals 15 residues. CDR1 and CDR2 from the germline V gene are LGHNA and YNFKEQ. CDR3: CASSQPGQGGHEQYF. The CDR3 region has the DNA TGTGCCAGCAGCCAACCGGGACAGGGGGGACACGAGCAGTACTTC.

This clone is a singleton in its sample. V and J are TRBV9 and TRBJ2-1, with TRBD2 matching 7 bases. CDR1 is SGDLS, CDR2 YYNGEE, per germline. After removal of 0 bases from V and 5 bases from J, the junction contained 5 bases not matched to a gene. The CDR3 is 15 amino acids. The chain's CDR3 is CASSVVGRDDNEQFF. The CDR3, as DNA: TGTGCCAGCAGCGTAGTTGGGAGGGATGACAATGAGCAGTTCTTC.

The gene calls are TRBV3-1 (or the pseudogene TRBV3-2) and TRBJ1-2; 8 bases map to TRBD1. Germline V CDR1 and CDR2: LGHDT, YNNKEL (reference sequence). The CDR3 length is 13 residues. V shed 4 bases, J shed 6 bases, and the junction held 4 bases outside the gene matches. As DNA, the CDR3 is TGTGCCAGCAGCCTCAGGGGGCGAAATGGCTACACCTTC. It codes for CASSLRGRNGYTF.

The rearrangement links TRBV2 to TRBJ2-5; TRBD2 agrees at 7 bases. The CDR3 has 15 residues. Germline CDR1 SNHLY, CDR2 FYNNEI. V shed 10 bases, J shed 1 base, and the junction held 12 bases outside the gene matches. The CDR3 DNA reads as TGTGCCACCAGCCTACTAGCGACCTCCCAAGAGACCCAGTACTTC. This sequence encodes CATSLLATSQETQYF.

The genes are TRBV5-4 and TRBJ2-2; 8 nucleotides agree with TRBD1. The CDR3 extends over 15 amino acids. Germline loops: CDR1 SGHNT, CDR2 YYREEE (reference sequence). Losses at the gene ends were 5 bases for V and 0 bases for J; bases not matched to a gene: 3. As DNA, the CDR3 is TGTGCCAGCAGAAGGACAGGGTCGAACACCGGGGAGCTGTTTTTT. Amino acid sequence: CASRRTGSNTGELFF. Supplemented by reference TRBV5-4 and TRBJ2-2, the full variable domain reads ETGVTQSPTHLIKTRGQQVTLRCSSQSGHNTVSWYQQALGQGPQFIFQYYREEENGRGNFPPRFSGLQFPNYSSELNVNALELDDSALYLCASRRTGSNTGELFFGEGSRLTVL.

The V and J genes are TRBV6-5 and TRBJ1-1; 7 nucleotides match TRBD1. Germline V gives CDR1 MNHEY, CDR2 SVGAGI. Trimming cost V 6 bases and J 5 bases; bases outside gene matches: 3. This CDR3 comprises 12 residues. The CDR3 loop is CASRDRSTEAFF. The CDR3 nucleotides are TGTGCCAGCAGGGACAGGAGTACTGAAGCTTTCTTT.

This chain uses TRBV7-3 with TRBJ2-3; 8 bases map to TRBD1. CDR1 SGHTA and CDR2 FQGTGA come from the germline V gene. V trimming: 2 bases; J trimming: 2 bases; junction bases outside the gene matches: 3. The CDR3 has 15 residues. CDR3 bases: TGTGCCAGCAGCTTACAGGGGGCAGACACAGATACGCAGTATTTT. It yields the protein CASSLQGADTDTQYF.

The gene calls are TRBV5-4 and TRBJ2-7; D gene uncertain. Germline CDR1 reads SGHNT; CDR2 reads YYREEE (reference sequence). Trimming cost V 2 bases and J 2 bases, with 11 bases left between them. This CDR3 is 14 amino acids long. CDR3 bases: TGTGCCAGCAGCTTCTCAGTAGCTCCCTACGAGCAGTACTTC. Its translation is CASSFSVAPYEQYF.

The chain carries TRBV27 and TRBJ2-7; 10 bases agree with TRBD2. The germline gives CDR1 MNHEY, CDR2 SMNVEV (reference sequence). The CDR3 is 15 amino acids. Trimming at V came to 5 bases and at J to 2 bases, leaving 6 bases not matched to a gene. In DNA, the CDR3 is TGTGCCAGCAGTCATAAGCGGGGGGGCCCCTACGAGCAGTACTTC. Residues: CASSHKRGGPYEQYF.

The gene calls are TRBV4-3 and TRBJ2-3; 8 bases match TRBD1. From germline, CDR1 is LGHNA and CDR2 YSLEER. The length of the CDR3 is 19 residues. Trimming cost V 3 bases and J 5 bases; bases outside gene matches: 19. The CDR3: CASSQYGPAPGGWRDTQYF. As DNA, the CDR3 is TGCGCCAGCAGCCAGTATGGGCCAGCTCCAGGGGGCTGGAGAGATACGCAGTATTTT.

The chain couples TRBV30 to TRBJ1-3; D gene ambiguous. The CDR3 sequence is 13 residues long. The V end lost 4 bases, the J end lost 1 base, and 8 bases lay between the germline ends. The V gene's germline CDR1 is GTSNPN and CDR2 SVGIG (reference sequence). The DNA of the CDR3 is TGTGCCTGGACTCCGTCTTCTGGAAACACCATATATTTT. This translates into CAWTPSSGNTIYF.